This T cell receptor (beta chain) was identified in a study of post-analysis software for immune sequencing data. Across the whole study: Clinical courses comprised relapsing-remitting, secondary progressive and progressive-relapsing multiple sclerosis. Study results and limitations: Those with multiple sclerosis, the patient group, showed significantly lower normalized Chao1 diversity than controls. Elevated frequency relative to controls characterized four or five TRBV segments in patients, TRBV5-6, TRBV5-1 and TRBV20-1 among them.

Concerning this clonotype itself: Its antigen is unidentified.

The authors incorporated unique molecular identifiers into the TCR beta cDNA libraries. A population of about 0.9 to 10 million T cells gave rise to 400,000 to 550,000 cDNA molecules. TCRdb itself ran the PCR reads through MiXCR, one entry per CDR3 protein. The sample has roughly 650,000 distinct CDR3 sequences, 59% seen once. V shed 5 bases and J 1 base; nucleotides not matched to a gene: 6. CDR1 DFQATT and CDR2 SNEGSKA come from the germline V gene (reference sequence). The CDR3 is made up of 16 amino acids. The sequence was obtained from a girl aged 2 to 10 with multiple sclerosis. Specimen: blood. V usage is TRBV20-1 and J usage is TRBJ2-3, with TRBD2 matching over 13 bases. The CDR3: CSADRTSGSGTDTQYF. CDR3 sequence (DNA): TGCAGTGCTGACAGGACTAGCGGGAGCGGCACAGATACGCAGTATTTT.